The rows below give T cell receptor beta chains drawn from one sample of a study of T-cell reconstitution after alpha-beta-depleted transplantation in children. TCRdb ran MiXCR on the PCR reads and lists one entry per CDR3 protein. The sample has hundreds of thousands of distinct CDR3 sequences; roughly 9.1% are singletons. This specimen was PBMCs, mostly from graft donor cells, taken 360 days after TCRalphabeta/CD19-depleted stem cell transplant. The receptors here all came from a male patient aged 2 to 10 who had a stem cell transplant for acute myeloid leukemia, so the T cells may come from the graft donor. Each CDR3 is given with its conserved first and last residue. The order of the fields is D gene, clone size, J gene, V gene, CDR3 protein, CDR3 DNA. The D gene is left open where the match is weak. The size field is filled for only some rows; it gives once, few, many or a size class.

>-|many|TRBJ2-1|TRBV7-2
CASSARYRNEQFF
TGTGCCAGCAGCGCGCGATACCGGAATGAGCAGTTCTTC
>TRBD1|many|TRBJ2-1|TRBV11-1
CASSARPGQGSYNEQFF
TGTGCCAGCAGCGCCCGGCCGGGACAGGGAAGCTACAATGAGCAGTTCTTC
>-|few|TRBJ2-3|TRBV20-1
CSASRLSTDTQYF
TGCAGTGCTAGCAGGCTTAGCACAGATACGCAGTATTTT
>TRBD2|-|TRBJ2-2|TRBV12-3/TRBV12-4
CASRGQRAGGPLPGELFF
TGTGCCAGCAGGGGCCAAAGAGCGGGAGGCCCCCTACCCGGGGAGCTGTTTTTT
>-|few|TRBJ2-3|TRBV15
CATLSGREDTQYF
TGTGCCACCTTATCAGGTCGGGAGGATACGCAGTATTTT
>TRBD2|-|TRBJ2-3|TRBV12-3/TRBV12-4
CASSFPSGGNTDTQYF
TGTGCCAGCAGTTTTCCTAGCGGGGGGAACACAGATACGCAGTATTTT
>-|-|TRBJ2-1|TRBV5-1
CASSLGVRGGNEQFF
TGCGCCAGCAGCTTGGGTGTGCGGGGCGGTAATGAGCAGTTCTTC
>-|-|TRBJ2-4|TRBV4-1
CASSQYSASAKNIQYF
TGCGCCAGCAGCCAATATTCGGCTAGCGCTAAAAACATTCAGTACTTC
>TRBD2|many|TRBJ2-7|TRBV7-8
CASSKGLAGSYEQYF
TGTGCCAGCAGCAAAGGACTAGCGGGCTCCTACGAGCAGTACTTC
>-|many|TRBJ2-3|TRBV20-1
CSARRIGTDTQYF
TGCAGTGCTAGAAGGATTGGCACAGATACGCAGTATTTT
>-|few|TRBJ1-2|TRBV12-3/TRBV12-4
CASSPRTASNYGYTF
TGTGCCAGCAGTCCGCGGACGGCCTCTAACTATGGCTACACCTTC
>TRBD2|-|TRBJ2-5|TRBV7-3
CASSLSSSGGPKGTQYF
TGTGCCAGCAGCTTAAGCTCTAGCGGGGGCCCTAAAGGGACCCAGTACTTC
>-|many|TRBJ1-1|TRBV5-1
CASSAATGTNPYEAFF
TGCGCCAGCAGCGCTGCTACCGGGACGAATCCTTATGAAGCTTTCTTT
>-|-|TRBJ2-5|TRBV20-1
CSARAGAGWETQYF
TGCAGTGCTAGAGCGGGAGCGGGCTGGGAGACCCAGTACTTC
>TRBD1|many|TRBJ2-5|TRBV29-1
CSVGRGLETQYF
TGCAGCGTTGGCAGGGGGCTAGAGACCCAGTACTTC
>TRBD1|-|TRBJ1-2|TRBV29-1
CSVAGTGTYGYTF
TGCAGCGTCGCCGGGACAGGGACATATGGCTACACCTTC
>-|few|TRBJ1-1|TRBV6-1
CASRGSGWNTEAFF
TGTGCCAGCAGGGGATCAGGGTGGAACACTGAAGCTTTCTTT
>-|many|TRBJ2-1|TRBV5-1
CASSLAGSSVKFF
TGCGCCAGCAGCTTGGCAGGGAGTTCGGTGAAGTTCTTC
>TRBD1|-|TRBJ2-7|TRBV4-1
CASSHVRGPRGEQYF
TGCGCCAGCAGCCATGTCAGGGGGCCCCGCGGGGAGCAGTACTTC
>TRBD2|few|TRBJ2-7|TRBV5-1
CASSPMAVAGPEQYF
TGCGCCAGCAGCCCGATGGCGGTAGCGGGACCCGAGCAGTACTTC
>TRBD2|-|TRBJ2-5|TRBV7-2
CASSPSSGSGLGETQYF
TGTGCCAGCAGCCCAAGTAGCGGGAGCGGTTTAGGAGAGACCCAGTACTTC
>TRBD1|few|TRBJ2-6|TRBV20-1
CSARGQNQAGANVLTF
TGCAGTGCTAGGGGACAGAATCAGGCTGGGGCCAACGTCCTGACTTTC
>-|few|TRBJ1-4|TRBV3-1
CASSLRGGGGNEKLFF
TGTGCCAGCAGCCTCCGGGGCGGGGGCGGCAATGAAAAACTGTTTTTT
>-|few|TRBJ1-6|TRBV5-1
CASSLAAGNNSPLHF
TGCGCCAGCAGCTTGGCGGCAGGGAACAACTCACCCCTCCACTTT
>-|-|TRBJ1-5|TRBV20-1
CSARDWGDFNQPQHF
TGCAGTGCTAGAGATTGGGGGGACTTCAATCAGCCCCAGCATTTT
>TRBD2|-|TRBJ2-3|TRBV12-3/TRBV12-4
CASSPGTSGSDTQYF
TGTGCCAGCAGTCCCGGGACTAGCGGTTCAGATACGCAGTATTTT
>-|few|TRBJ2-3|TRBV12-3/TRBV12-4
CASSFTGTSTDTQYF
TGTGCCAGCAGCTTCACAGGGACTAGCACAGATACGCAGTATTTT
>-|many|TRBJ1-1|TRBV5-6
CASSLLVGFGTEAFF
TGTGCCAGCAGCTTGTTAGTCGGGTTTGGGACTGAAGCTTTCTTT
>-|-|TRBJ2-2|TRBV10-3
CAISDAPTGFPNTGELFF
TGTGCCATCAGTGATGCTCCGACGGGGTTTCCTAACACCGGGGAGCTGTTTTTT
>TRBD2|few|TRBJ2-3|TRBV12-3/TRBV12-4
CASSLVAGSTQYF
TGTGCCAGCAGTTTAGTAGCGGGGAGTACGCAGTATTTT
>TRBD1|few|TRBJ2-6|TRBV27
CASSPYRGLLSGANVLTF
TGTGCCAGCAGTCCCTACAGGGGGCTCCTCTCTGGGGCCAACGTCCTGACTTTC
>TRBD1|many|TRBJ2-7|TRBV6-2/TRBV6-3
CASLTQGSYEQYF
TGTGCCAGCCTCACACAGGGGTCCTACGAGCAGTACTTC
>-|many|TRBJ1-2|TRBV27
CASSLNRYYGYTF
TGTGCCAGCAGTTTAAACCGCTACTATGGCTACACCTTC
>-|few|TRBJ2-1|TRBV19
CASMWDGSSYNEQFF
TGTGCCAGTATGTGGGACGGAAGCTCCTACAATGAGCAGTTCTTC
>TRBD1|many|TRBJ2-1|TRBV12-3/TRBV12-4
CASSTLGTVEIPYNEQFF
TGTGCCAGCAGTACCTTGGGGACAGTAGAAATACCCTACAATGAGCAGTTCTTC
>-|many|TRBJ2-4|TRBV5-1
CASRGGNIQYF
TGCGCCAGCAGGGGTGGCAACATTCAGTACTTC
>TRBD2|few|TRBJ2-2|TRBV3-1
CASSQLTGGSLTGELFF
TGTGCCAGCAGCCAACTAACGGGAGGGTCGCTCACCGGGGAGCTGTTTTTT
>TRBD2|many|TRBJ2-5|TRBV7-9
CASSLILAATQETQYF
TGTGCCAGCAGCCTCATCCTAGCGGCGACACAAGAGACCCAGTACTTC
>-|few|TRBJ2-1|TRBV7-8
CASSLVSGTDTYNEQFF
TGTGCCAGCAGCTTAGTCTCCGGGACGGATACATACAATGAGCAGTTCTTC
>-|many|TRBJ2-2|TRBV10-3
CAISESQTNTGELFF
TGTGCCATCAGTGAGTCCCAGACGAACACCGGGGAGCTGTTTTTT
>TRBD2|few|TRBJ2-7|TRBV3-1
CASSQTSGRVFGGEQYF
TGTGCCAGCAGCCAAACTAGCGGGAGAGTCTTTGGTGGCGAGCAGTACTTC
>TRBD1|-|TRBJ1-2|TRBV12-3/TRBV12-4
CASRVPGQGGGYTF
TGTGCCAGCAGGGTGCCGGGACAGGGGGGGGGCTACACCTTC
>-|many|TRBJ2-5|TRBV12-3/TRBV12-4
CASSPGDWDFQETQYF
TGTGCCAGCAGCCCGGGAGATTGGGACTTCCAAGAGACCCAGTACTTC
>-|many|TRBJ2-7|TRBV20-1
CSALGPSGEQYF
TGCAGTGCCCTTGGGCCTTCCGGAGAGCAGTACTTC
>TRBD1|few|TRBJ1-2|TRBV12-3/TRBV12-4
CASSDRGRKGYTF
TGTGCCAGCAGCGACAGGGGGCGAAAGGGCTACACCTTC
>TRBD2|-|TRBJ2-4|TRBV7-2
CASSPGLALAKNIQYF
TGTGCCAGCAGTCCGGGACTAGCGCTAGCCAAAAACATTCAGTACTTC
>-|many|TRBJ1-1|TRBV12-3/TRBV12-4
CASSFGGAGTEAFF
TGTGCCAGCAGTTTCGGCGGGGCGGGTACTGAAGCTTTCTTT
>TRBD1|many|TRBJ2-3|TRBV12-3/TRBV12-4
CASSLKGQTTDTQYF
TGTGCCAGCAGTTTAAAGGGACAGACCACAGATACGCAGTATTTT
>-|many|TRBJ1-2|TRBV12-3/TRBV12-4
CASSFQVNYGYTF
TGTGCCAGCAGTTTCCAGGTTAACTATGGCTACACCTTC
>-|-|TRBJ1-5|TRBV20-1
CSARWDDNQPQHF
TGCAGTGCTAGATGGGACGACAATCAGCCCCAGCATTTT
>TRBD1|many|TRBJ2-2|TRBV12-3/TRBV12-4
CASSFQGASNTGELFF
TGTGCCAGCAGTTTCCAGGGGGCCAGTAACACCGGGGAGCTGTTTTTT
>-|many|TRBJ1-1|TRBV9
CASSDRFEGTEAFF
TGTGCCAGCAGCGACAGGTTTGAGGGCACTGAAGCTTTCTTT
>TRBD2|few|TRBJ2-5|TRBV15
CATSTHRLATYQETQYF
TGTGCCACCAGCACCCACCGACTAGCGACTTACCAAGAGACCCAGTACTTC
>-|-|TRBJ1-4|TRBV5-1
CASSPGPINEKLFF
TGCGCCAGCAGCCCAGGACCTATTAATGAAAAACTGTTTTTT
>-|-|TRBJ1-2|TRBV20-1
CSAAPGRGRGYTF
TGCAGTGCTGCCCCGGGACGTGGAAGAGGCTACACCTTC
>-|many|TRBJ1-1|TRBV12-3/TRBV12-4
CASGYTGEAFF
TGTGCCAGTGGGTACACTGGTGAAGCTTTCTTT
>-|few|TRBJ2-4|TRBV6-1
CASSTEEGNIQYF
TGTGCCAGCAGCACGGAGGAGGGAAACATTCAGTACTTC
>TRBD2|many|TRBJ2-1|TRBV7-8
CASSVTSGMLFF
TGTGCCAGCAGCGTCACTAGCGGGATGTTATTCTTC
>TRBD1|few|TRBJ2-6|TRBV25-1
CASSDGQGAEGANVLTF
TGTGCCAGCAGCGATGGACAGGGGGCGGAAGGGGCCAACGTCCTGACTTTC